This T cell receptor beta chain was captured by sequencing in a study of blood T cell repertoires in COVID-19. Study at large: The study drew acute and convalescent COVID-19 samples from the United States, Italy and Spain.

The CDR3 length is 17 residues. CDR1 and CDR2 (germline): LGHDT, YNNKEL (reference sequence). The V and J ends lost 0 bases and 3 bases respectively, with 14 bases between them. The table came from immunoSEQ multiplex PCR; TCRdb's copy has only in-frame clones and leaves some out. Here the sample spans 5,500 to 6,000 clones, roughly 88% being singletons. The clonotype comes from a man in his fifties or sixties with acute or convalescent COVID-19. What was sequenced was peripheral blood. V gene TRBV3-1 (or the pseudogene TRBV3-2) combines with J gene TRBJ2-2, with a weak D call TRBD1 (7 bases). The CDR3 region is CASSQEGAGGYTGELFF. The CDR3 DNA reads as TGTGCCAGCAGCCAAGAAGGTGCAGGGGGGTACACCGGGGAGCTGTTTTTT.